Presented here are 31 T cell receptor beta chains from one specimen sequenced in a study of blood T cell repertoires in COVID-19. Sequencing was performed with immunoSEQ multiplex PCR; in TCRdb, only in-frame clones are kept and a portion is missing. This sample has around 74,000 clones, with around nine tenths found just once. Sequenced material: peripheral blood. The origin of the receptors is a woman of 80 years or more with active or convalescent COVID-19.

This rearrangement joins TRBV4-3 to TRBJ1-1; D unresolved. This CDR3 contains 15 residues. Germline V gives CDR1 LGHNA, CDR2 YSLEER. Trimming removed 3 bases at V and 1 base at J, with 12 bases between. The chain's CDR3 is CASSQTDRGNTEAFF. CDR3 in DNA: TGCGCCAGCAGCCAGACCGACCGGGGGAACACTGAAGCTTTCTTT.

This chain links TRBV27 with TRBJ1-1; D is undetermined. V was shortened by 1 base and J by 8 bases, with 8 bases between the two germline ends. This CDR3 comprises 12 residues. Germline-derived CDR1 and CDR2 are MNHEY and SMNVEV (reference sequence). The CDR3 DNA reads as TGTGCCAGCAGTTTATACGAGGGAGAAGCTTTCTTT. It codes for CASSLYEGEAFF.

This rearrangement joins TRBV5-1 to TRBJ1-6, with D uncertain. CDR3 length equals 14 residues. Germline-derived CDR1 and CDR2 are SGHRS and YFSETQ. The ends were cut back, 0 bases at V and 4 bases at J, with 5 bases in the middle. The CDR3 loop reads CASSLAGYNSPLHF. In DNA, the CDR3 is TGCGCCAGCAGCTTGGCAGGATATAATTCACCCCTCCACTTT.

V gene TRBV28 combines with J gene TRBJ1-6; D may be TRBD1 (5 bases). The CDR3 extends over 15 amino acids. The ends were cut back, 2 bases at V and 7 bases at J, with 12 bases in the middle. Germline CDR1 reads MDHEN; CDR2 reads SYDVKM. CDR3 sequence (DNA): TGTGCCAGCAGTTTACCTCCGGGGGGGAATTCACCCCTCCACTTT. Encoded protein: CASSLPPGGNSPLHF. The variable domain in full, completed from reference TRBV28 and TRBJ1-6, reads DVKVTQSSRYLVKRTGEKVFLECVQDMDHENMFWYRQDPGLGLRLIYFSYDVKMKEKGDIPEGYSVSREKKERFSLILESASTNQTSMYLCASSLPPGGNSPLHFGNGTRLTVT.

The genes are TRBV5-6 and TRBJ1-3; 9 positions match TRBD1. V shed 6 bases and J 3 bases; nucleotides not matched to a gene: 4. CDR1 and CDR2 from the germline V gene are SGHDT and YYEEEE. This CDR3 contains 14 residues. CDR3 DNA sequence: TGTGCCAGCACGGACAGGGGACATGGAAACACCATATATTTT. Protein sequence: CASTDRGHGNTIYF. Filled out from reference TRBV5-6 and TRBJ1-3, the complete variable domain reads DAGVTQSPTHLIKTRGQQVTLRCSPKSGHDTVSWYQQALGQGPQFIFQYYEEEERQRGNFPDRFSGHQFPNYSSELNVNALLLGDSALYLCASTDRGHGNTIYFGEGSWLTVV.

The V call is TRBV6-2 or TRBV6-3, the J call TRBJ2-7, with 7 bases lining up with TRBD1. The V and J ends lost 6 bases and 0 bases, in that order; junction bases with no gene match: 8. Germline V gene data show CDR1 as MNHEY and CDR2 as SVGEGT. There are 15 residues in the CDR3. CDR3 region: CASSYTGTASYEQYF. In nucleotides, the CDR3 is TGTGCCAGCAGCTATACCGGGACAGCCTCCTACGAGCAGTACTTC.

The rearrangement uses TRBV24-1 and TRBJ2-3; TRBD2 matches at 10 bases. The V segment lost 4 bases and the J segment 4 bases; nucleotides outside the gene matches: 4. This CDR3 contains 15 residues. Germline V gene lookup returns CDR1 KGHDR and CDR2 SFDVKD. The CDR3: CATSDPGLASDTQYF. The CDR3 region has the DNA TGTGCCACCAGTGACCCGGGACTAGCGTCAGATACGCAGTATTTT.

This chain links TRBV7-9 with TRBJ1-2; 7 bases fit TRBD1. The germline V gene has CDR1 SEHNR and CDR2 FQNEAQ (reference sequence). CDR3 size: 19 residues. The ends lost 2 bases at V and 6 bases at J; junction bases unmatched: 21. CDR3 protein: CASSLISDRELEVPDGYTF. The CDR3 bases are TGTGCCAGCAGCTTAATATCCGACAGGGAATTGGAGGTCCCGGATGGCTACACCTTC. Full variable domain (remainder filled in from reference TRBV7-9 and TRBJ1-2): DTGVSQNPRHKITKRGQNVTFRCDPISEHNRLYWYRQTLGQGPEFLTYFQNEAQLEKSRLLSDRFSAERPKGSFSTLEIQRTEQGDSAMYLCASSLISDRELEVPDGYTFGSGTRLTVV.

J is TRBJ1-4 and V is TRBV16; TRBD1 might be the D (6 bases). CDR3 length: 15 residues. Germline CDR1 and CDR2: KGHSY and FQNENV. V was pared by 3 bases and J by 8 bases, with 16 bases between. The CDR3 sequence is CASSHRDNADEKLFF. The CDR3 coding sequence is TGTGCCAGCAGCCACCGGGACAACGCTGACGAAAAACTGTTTTTT.

This chain uses TRBV9 with TRBJ1-1, with D perhaps matching TRBD1 (6 bases). The germline V gene has CDR1 SGDLS and CDR2 YYNGEE. V was shortened by 7 bases and J by 6 bases, with 16 bases between the two germline ends. The CDR3 is 13 residues long. The CDR3 region is CASEPGGAAEAFF. The CDR3 DNA follows: TGTGCCAGCGAACCTGGGGGGGCGGCTGAAGCTTTCTTT.

The chain is built from TRBV19 and TRBJ1-1, with 7 bases lining up with TRBD1. Losses at the gene ends were 1 base for V and 4 bases for J; bases not matched to a gene: 9. Germline CDR1 reads LNHDA; CDR2 reads SQIVND (reference sequence). The CDR3 runs to 16 residues. The CDR3 reads CASSIGGKGAATEAFF. CDR3 in DNA: TGTGCCAGTAGTATAGGGGGGAAGGGGGCGGCCACTGAAGCTTTCTTT. Filled out from reference TRBV19 and TRBJ1-1, the complete variable domain reads DGGITQSPKYLFRKEGQNVTLSCEQNLNHDAMYWYRQDPGQGLRLIYYSQIVNDFQKGDIAEGYSVSREKKESFPLTVTSAQKNPTAFYLCASSIGGKGAATEAFFGQGTRLTVV.

In DNA, the CDR3 is TGCGCCAGCAGCTTGGGAGCCCCACCGACAGATACGCAGTATTTT. It is translated as CASSLGAPPTDTQYF. The V call is TRBV5-1, the J call TRBJ2-3; D is uncertain. The germline CDR1 and CDR2 sequences are SGHRS and YFSETQ. The CDR3 loop spans 15 amino acids. Trimming pared 0 bases from V and 3 bases from J, leaving 11 bases between.

The chain couples TRBV4-3 to TRBJ1-4; TRBD1 agrees at 10 bases. The germline V gene encodes CDR1 LGHNA and CDR2 YSLEER. V lost 2 bases and J lost 7; bases outside the gene matches: 4. This CDR3 contains 15 residues. The CDR3 here is CASSQSTGGGEKLFF. The CDR3 region has the DNA TGCGCCAGCAGCCAATCGACAGGGGGCGGTGAAAAACTGTTTTTT.

The J gene is TRBJ2-2, the V gene TRBV5-4; maybe TRBD2 (5 bases). V was shortened by 1 base and J by 0 bases, with 10 bases between the two germline ends. CDR1 and CDR2 (germline): SGHNT, YYREEE (reference sequence). The CDR3 loop spans 16 amino acids. The CDR3 DNA reads TGTGCCAGCAGCTTGTCGGGGATGGCGAACACCGGGGAGCTGTTTTTT. Translation: CASSLSGMANTGELFF.

The chain couples TRBV6-1 to TRBJ1-6; D unclear. In germline, CDR1 is MNHNS, CDR2 SASEGT. This CDR3 region has 15 residues. V dropped 6 bases and J dropped 0 bases, with 9 bases sitting between them. Here the CDR3 reads CASSYESSYNSPLHF. CDR3 nucleotide sequence: TGTGCCAGCAGCTATGAGAGCTCCTATAATTCACCCCTCCACTTT.

The chain links TRBV6-2 or TRBV6-3 to TRBJ2-1, with 7 bases matching TRBD2. V was clipped by 4 bases and J by 6 bases; unmatched bases: 3. The length of the CDR3 is 13 residues. From germline, CDR1 is MNHEY and CDR2 SVGEGT. The CDR3 DNA reads as TGTGCCAGCAGTTTACCGGGGGGCAATGAGCAGTTCTTC. Protein product: CASSLPGGNEQFF.

The V and J genes are TRBV27 and TRBJ1-5; tentatively, D is TRBD1 (6 bases). This CDR3 is 16 amino acids long. Germline V gene data show CDR1 as MNHEY and CDR2 as SMNVEV (reference sequence). The ends were cut back, 3 bases at V and 0 bases at J, with 12 bases in the middle. The CDR3 loop reads CASSLGARNSNQPQHF. Here the CDR3 DNA reads TGTGCCAGCAGTTTGGGGGCGCGGAATAGCAATCAGCCCCAGCATTTT.

This rearrangement joins TRBV7-2 to TRBJ1-2; 10 bases fit TRBD1. The CDR3 runs to 17 residues. In germline, CDR1 is SGHTA, CDR2 FQGNSA. The trim removed 4 bases at V and 8 bases at J, leaving 16 bases unmatched. CDR3 region: CASSSRTGGSGLEGYTF. CDR3 DNA sequence: TGTGCCAGCAGCTCCCGGACAGGGGGTTCCGGTTTGGAAGGCTACACCTTC.

V gene TRBV11-2 combines with J gene TRBJ2-1, with 10 bases matching TRBD2. The CDR3 spans 16 residues. With 4 bases clipped from V and 5 bases from J, the junction kept 8 bases outside the gene matches. Germline-derived CDR1 and CDR2 are SGHAT and FQNNGV. This CDR3 reads CASSSNLAGGHNEQFF. CDR3 nucleotides: TGTGCCAGCAGCTCAAATTTAGCGGGGGGCCACAATGAGCAGTTCTTC.

V and J are TRBV24-1 and TRBJ1-2; 7 bases agree with TRBD1. Trimming cost V 4 bases and J 7 bases; bases outside gene matches: 8. The CDR3 runs to 14 residues. Per the germline V gene, CDR1 is KGHDR and CDR2 is SFDVKD. CDR3 bases: TGTGCCACCAGTGAGCCGGGACAGCAGGGTGGCTACACCTTC. It specifies CATSEPGQQGGYTF.

The V and J genes are TRBV4-3 and TRBJ2-3; 13 bases match TRBD2. The germline V gene encodes CDR1 LGHNA and CDR2 YSLEER. The V gene end was trimmed by 4 bases and the J gene end by 1 base; junction bases not matched to a gene: 2. The length of the CDR3 is 16 residues. CDR3 DNA sequence: TGCGCCAGCAGCCGCACTAGCGGGGGGGGCACAGATACGCAGTATTTT. This translates into CASSRTSGGGTDTQYF.

This clone was seen more than once but under ten times. The chain couples TRBV5-4 to TRBJ2-5; 7 bases are a match to TRBD1. CDR1 SGHNT and CDR2 YYREEE come from the germline V gene (reference sequence). The ends lost 4 bases at V and 1 base at J; junction bases unmatched: 7. The CDR3 spans 15 residues. The CDR3 sequence is CASSIKDRSQETQYF. The CDR3 DNA reads TGTGCCAGCAGCATAAAGGACAGGTCCCAAGAGACCCAGTACTTC.

This sequence joins TRBV7-2 and TRBJ1-5; D might be TRBD1 (6 bases). The CDR3 has 14 residues. The ends were cut back, 3 bases at V and 3 bases at J, with 9 bases in the middle. From germline, CDR1 is SGHTA and CDR2 FQGNSA. For the CDR3, the DNA is TGTGCCAGCAGCTTGGGACAACACAATCAGCCCCAGCATTTT. The encoded protein is CASSLGQHNQPQHF.

The V and J genes are TRBV5-4 and TRBJ1-1, with a tentative D call TRBD1 (5 bases). The V gene's germline CDR1 is SGHNT and CDR2 YYREEE (reference sequence). The V end lost 0 bases, the J end lost 4 bases, and 10 bases lay between the germline ends. The CDR3 extends over 14 amino acids. The CDR3 region has the DNA TGTGCCAGCAGCTTGGGGCAGGGTAGCACTGAAGCTTTCTTT. The encoded protein is CASSLGQGSTEAFF. The full variable domain, in which reference TRBV5-4 and TRBJ1-1 provide the parts outside the CDR3, is ETGVTQSPTHLIKTRGQQVTLRCSSQSGHNTVSWYQQALGQGPQFIFQYYREEENGRGNFPPRFSGLQFPNYSSELNVNALELDDSALYLCASSLGQGSTEAFFGQGTRLTVV.

The chain is built from TRBV11-2 and TRBJ2-1; 7 bases fit TRBD1. This CDR3 region has 17 residues. The germline V gene has CDR1 SGHAT and CDR2 FQNNGV. V shed 4 bases, J shed 2 bases, and the junction held 11 bases outside the gene matches. CDR3 protein: CASSSPEGDRTYNEQFF. The DNA of the CDR3 is TGTGCCAGCAGCTCGCCTGAAGGGGACAGAACCTACAATGAGCAGTTCTTC. The entire variable domain, with the rest obtained from reference TRBV11-2 and TRBJ2-1, is as follows: EAGVAQSPRYKIIEKRQSVAFWCNPISGHATLYWYQQILGQGPKLLIQFQNNGVVDDSQLPKDRFSAERLKGVDSTLKIQPAKLEDSAVYLCASSSPEGDRTYNEQFFGPGTRLTVL.

V and J are TRBV3-1 (or the pseudogene TRBV3-2) and TRBJ2-5, with TRBD2 identical over 8 bases. J lost 2 bases, V lost 4 bases, and 3 bases had no gene match. Germline values: CDR1 LGHDT, CDR2 YNNKEL (reference sequence). CDR3 length equals 14 residues. CDR3 DNA sequence: TGTGCCAGCAGCCTTACTAGCGGACAAGAGACCCAGTACTTC. Protein product: CASSLTSGQETQYF.

The chain is built from TRBV7-3 and TRBJ2-3; D is perhaps TRBD1 (6 bases). CDR1 is SGHTA and CDR2 is FQGTGA in the germline V gene. V was trimmed by 2 bases and J by 2 bases, leaving 14 bases between them. CDR3 length: 16 amino acids. The CDR3 bases are TGTGCCAGCAGCTTAGGTAGGGGGAGCTACACAGATACGCAGTATTTT. Its protein product is CASSLGRGSYTDTQYF.

This clone was observed once. The chain links TRBV7-9 to TRBJ2-2; D possibly corresponds to TRBD1 (6 bases). The ends were cut back, 2 bases at V and 5 bases at J, with 12 bases in the middle. CDR1 and CDR2 from the germline V gene are SEHNR and FQNEAQ (reference sequence). The CDR3 length is 15 residues. The DNA of the CDR3 is TGTGCCAGCAGCTTATACCGGGACACGACCGGGGAGCTGTTTTTT. Residues: CASSLYRDTTGELFF.

The J gene is TRBJ2-7, the V gene TRBV12-3 or TRBV12-4; 7 bases align to TRBD1. There are 13 residues in the CDR3. V was clipped by 6 bases and J by 2 bases; unmatched bases: 4. CDR3 sequence: CASRRDRPYEQYF. The CDR3 nucleotides are TGTGCCAGCAGGAGGGACAGACCCTACGAGCAGTACTTC.

This chain connects TRBV27 to TRBJ2-5, with TRBD1 matching over 11 bases. V lost 11 bases to trimming and J lost 5 bases; unmatched junction nucleotides: 16. The CDR3 length is 16 residues. The germline CDR1 and CDR2 sequences are MNHEY and SMNVEV (reference sequence). This chain's CDR3 is CASARGRDRGAETQYF. In DNA form, the CDR3 reads TGTGCCTCAGCAAGGGGCCGGGACAGGGGGGCCGAGACCCAGTACTTC.

The chain carries TRBV6-5 and TRBJ2-4; TRBD1 agrees at 7 bases. This CDR3 is 14 amino acids long. V was clipped by 4 bases and J by 5 bases; unmatched bases: 5. From germline, CDR1 is MNHEY and CDR2 SVGAGI. The CDR3 DNA reads as TGTGCCAGCAGTTCCCGGGACAGCCAAAACATTCAGTACTTC. Amino acid sequence: CASSSRDSQNIQYF.